This TCR beta chain was sequenced for a study of blood T cells in healthy people across ages. The table lists this clonotype with a count of one. Together with a sample-barcoded 5' primer, a J-beta primer mix was included in a second PCR lasting about 6 to 11 cycles. TCRdb used MiXCR to reprocess the 5' RACE reads, holding one entry per CDR3 protein. The profile shows 870,000 or so distinct CDR3 sequences, around 28% of them singletons. Germline CDR1 reads SGHRS; CDR2 reads YFSETQ. Deletions cut 4 bases from V and 0 bases from J, with 10 bases between. The CDR3 runs to 14 residues. Material: blood. V gene TRBV5-1 combines with J gene TRBJ1-1; D not resolved. The TCR comes from a woman aged 80 or older in good health. CDR3 sequence: CASSPSYLNTEAFF. The DNA of the CDR3 is TGCGCCAGCAGCCCCAGCTACTTGAACACTGAAGCTTTCTTT. The whole variable domain, remainder taken from reference TRBV5-1 and TRBJ1-1, is KAGVTQTPRYLIKTRGQQVTLSCSPISGHRSVSWYQQTPGQGLQFLFEYFSETQRNKGNFPGRFSGRQFSNSRSEMNVSTLELGDSALYLCASSPSYLNTEAFFGQGTRLTVV.